This TCR beta chain appears in the sequencing data of a study of shared T cell receptors in the human thymus. The data were produced by immunoSEQ multiplex PCR, yet TCRdb's version contains in-frame clones alone and is incomplete. The sample contains more than 300,000 clones, about 95% of which appear only once. V shed 6 bases, J shed 4 bases, and the junction held 12 bases outside the gene matches. This CDR3 region has 16 residues. The germline V gene encodes CDR1 MGHDK and CDR2 SYGVNS. V gene TRBV25-1 combines with J gene TRBJ2-7; 10 bases are shared with TRBD1. The sample consisted of thymocytes. The clonotype was recovered from a human donor. The CDR3 sequence: CASSPRRDRGGYEQYF. As DNA, the CDR3 is TGTGCCAGCAGCCCAAGAAGGGACAGGGGCGGGTACGAGCAGTACTTC.